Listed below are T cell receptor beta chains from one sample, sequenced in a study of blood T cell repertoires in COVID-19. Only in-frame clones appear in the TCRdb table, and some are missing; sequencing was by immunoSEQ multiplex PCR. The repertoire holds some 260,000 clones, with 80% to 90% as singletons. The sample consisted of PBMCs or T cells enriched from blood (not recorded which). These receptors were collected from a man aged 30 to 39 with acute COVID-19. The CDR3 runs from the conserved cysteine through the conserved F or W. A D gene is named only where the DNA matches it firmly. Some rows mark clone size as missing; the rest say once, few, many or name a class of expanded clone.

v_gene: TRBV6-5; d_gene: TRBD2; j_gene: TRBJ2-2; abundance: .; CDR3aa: CASSKLAGIGELFF; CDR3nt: TGTGCCAGCAGCAAACTAGCGGGAATTGGGGAGCTGTTTTTT
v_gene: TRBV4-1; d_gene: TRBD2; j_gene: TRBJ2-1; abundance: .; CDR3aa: CASSQGGGEQFF; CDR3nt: TGCGCCAGCAGCCAGGGCGGGGGTGAGCAGTTCTTC
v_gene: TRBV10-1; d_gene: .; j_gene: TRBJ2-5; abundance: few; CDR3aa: CASSESYGGAETQYF; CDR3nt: TGCGCCAGCAGTGAGTCTTATGGCGGGGCGGAGACCCAGTACTTC
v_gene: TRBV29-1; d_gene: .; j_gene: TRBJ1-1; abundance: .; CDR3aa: CSCMNTEAFF; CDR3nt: TGCAGCTGTATGAACACTGAAGCTTTCTTT
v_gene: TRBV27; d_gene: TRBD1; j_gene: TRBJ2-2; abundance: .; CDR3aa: CASTSDRGQNTGELFF; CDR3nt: TGTGCCAGCACCTCCGACAGGGGCCAGAACACCGGGGAGCTGTTTTTT
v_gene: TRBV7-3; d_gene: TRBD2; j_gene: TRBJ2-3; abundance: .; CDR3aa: CASSLAGGSTDTQYF; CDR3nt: TGTGCCAGCAGCTTAGCGGGGGGTAGCACAGATACGCAGTATTTT
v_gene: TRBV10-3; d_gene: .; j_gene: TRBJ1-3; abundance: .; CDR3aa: CAINSDGQSGNTIYF; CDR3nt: TGTGCCATCAATAGCGACGGACAGTCCGGAAACACCATATATTTT
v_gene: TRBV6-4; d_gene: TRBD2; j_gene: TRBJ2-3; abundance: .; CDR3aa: CASSDGLAGGTDTQYF; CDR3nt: TGTGCCAGCAGTGACGGACTAGCGGGAGGAACAGATACGCAGTATTTT
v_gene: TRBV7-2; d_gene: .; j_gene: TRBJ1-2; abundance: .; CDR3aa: CASSLGNRVVNYGYTF; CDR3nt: TGTGCCAGCAGCTTAGGAAACAGGGTGGTAAACTATGGCTACACCTTC
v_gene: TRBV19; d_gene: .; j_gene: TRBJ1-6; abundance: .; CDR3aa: CAKKSGTNYNSPLHF; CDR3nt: TGTGCCAAAAAATCAGGGACAAATTATAATTCACCCCTCCACTTT
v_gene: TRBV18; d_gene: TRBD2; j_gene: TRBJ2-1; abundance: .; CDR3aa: CASSPGTSGSNEQFF; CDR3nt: TGTGCCAGCTCACCAGGGACTAGCGGGAGCAATGAGCAGTTCTTC
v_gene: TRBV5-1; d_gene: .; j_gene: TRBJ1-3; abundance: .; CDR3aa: CASSLSAAGAAGNTIYF; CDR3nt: TGCGCCAGCAGCCTATCTGCGGCGGGGGCTGCTGGAAACACCATATATTTT
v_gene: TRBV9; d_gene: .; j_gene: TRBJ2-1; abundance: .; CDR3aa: CASSVVSDYLNEQFF; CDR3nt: TGTGCCAGCAGCGTAGTCTCGGACTACCTCAATGAGCAGTTCTTC
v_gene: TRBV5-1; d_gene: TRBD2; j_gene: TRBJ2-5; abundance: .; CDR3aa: CASSLATSGKETQYF; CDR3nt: TGCGCCAGCAGCTTGGCCACTAGCGGGAAAGAGACCCAGTACTTC
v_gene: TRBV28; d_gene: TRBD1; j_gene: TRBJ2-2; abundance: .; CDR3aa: CASTPGQGGRLFF; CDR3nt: TGTGCCAGCACCCCCGGACAGGGGGGTCGGCTGTTTTTT
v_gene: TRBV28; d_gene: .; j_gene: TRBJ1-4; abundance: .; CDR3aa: CASSLEQGREKLFF; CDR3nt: TGTGCCAGCAGTTTAGAGCAGGGGCGCGAAAAACTGTTTTTT
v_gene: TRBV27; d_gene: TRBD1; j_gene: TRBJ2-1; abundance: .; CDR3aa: CASSHYRTGQGLNEQFF; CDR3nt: TGTGCCAGCAGCCACTATAGGACGGGACAGGGTCTCAATGAGCAGTTCTTC
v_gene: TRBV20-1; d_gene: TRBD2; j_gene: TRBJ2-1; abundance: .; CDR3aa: CSASRLAGAPLHHNEQFF; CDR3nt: TGCAGTGCTAGTCGACTAGCGGGAGCTCCCCTACACCACAATGAGCAGTTCTTC
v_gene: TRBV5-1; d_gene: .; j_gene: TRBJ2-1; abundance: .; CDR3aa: CASSLYGTPNSNEQFF; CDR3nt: TGCGCCAGCAGCTTGTATGGGACTCCTAACTCCAATGAGCAGTTCTTC
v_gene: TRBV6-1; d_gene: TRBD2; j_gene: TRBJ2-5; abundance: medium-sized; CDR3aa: CASSELAGGQETQYF; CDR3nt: TGTGCCAGCAGTGAACTAGCGGGGGGGCAAGAGACCCAGTACTTC